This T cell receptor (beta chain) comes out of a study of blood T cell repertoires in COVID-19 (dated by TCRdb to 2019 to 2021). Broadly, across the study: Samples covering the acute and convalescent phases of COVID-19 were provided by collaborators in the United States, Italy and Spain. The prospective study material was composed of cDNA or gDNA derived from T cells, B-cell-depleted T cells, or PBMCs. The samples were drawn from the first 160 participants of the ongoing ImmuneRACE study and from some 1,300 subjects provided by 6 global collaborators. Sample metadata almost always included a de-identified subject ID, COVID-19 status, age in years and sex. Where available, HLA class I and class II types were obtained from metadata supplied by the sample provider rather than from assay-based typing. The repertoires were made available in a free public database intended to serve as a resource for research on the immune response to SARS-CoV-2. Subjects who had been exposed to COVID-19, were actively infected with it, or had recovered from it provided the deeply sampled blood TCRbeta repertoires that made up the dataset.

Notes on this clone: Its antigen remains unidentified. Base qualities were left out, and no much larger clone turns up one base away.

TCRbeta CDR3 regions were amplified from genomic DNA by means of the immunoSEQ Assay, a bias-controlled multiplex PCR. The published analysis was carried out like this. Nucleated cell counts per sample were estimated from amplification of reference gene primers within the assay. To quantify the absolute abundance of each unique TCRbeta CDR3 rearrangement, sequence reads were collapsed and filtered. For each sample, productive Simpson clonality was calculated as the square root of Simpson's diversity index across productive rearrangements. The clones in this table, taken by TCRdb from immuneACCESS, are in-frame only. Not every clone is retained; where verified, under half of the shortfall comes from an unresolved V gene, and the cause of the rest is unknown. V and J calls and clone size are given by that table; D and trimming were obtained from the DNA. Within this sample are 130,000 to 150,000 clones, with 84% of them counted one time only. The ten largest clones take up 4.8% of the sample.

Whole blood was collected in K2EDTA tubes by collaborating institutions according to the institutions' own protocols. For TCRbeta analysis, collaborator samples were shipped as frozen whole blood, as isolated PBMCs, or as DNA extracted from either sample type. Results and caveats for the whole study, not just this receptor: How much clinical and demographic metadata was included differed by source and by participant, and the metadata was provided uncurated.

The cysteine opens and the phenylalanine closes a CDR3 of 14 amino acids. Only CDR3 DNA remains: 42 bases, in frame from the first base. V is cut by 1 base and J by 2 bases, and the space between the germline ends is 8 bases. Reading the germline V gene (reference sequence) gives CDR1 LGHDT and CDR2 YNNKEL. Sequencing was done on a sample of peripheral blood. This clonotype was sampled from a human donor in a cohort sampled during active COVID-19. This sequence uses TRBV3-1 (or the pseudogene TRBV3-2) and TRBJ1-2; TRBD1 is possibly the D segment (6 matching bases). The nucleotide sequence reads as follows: TGTGCCAGCAGCCAAGTGGACAGCAACTATGGCTACACCTTC. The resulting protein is CASSQVDSNYGYTF.